The next 32 T cell receptor beta chains were all read from a single sample in a study of blood T cell repertoires in COVID-19. Clones were sequenced by immunoSEQ multiplex PCR, and TCRdb holds only the in-frame ones, with some missing. The data contain about 410,000 clones, approximately 89% of them seen just once; the ten biggest clones take up 1.5% to 1.7%. Sample: peripheral blood. The source of these receptors is a woman in her thirties or forties with COVID-19, enrolled during active disease.

V usage is TRBV28 and J usage is TRBJ2-7; 7 nucleotides align to TRBD1. There are 15 residues in the CDR3. CDR1 MDHEN and CDR2 SYDVKM come from the germline V gene. V gave up 3 bases and J gave up 1 base; unmatched junction bases: 6. The CDR3 is CASSFRGLMSYEQYF. The CDR3 region has the DNA TGTGCCAGCAGTTTTAGGGGGCTCATGTCCTACGAGCAGTACTTC.

The CDR3 nucleotides read TGTGCCAGCAGTTACCCTAGGACAGGGGGAGAGGAGCAGTACTTC. This gives the protein CASSYPRTGGEEQYF. The V and J genes are TRBV6-2 or TRBV6-3 and TRBJ2-7; 10 bases are shared with TRBD1. Germline values: CDR1 MNHEY, CDR2 SVGEGT. V lost 2 bases to trimming and J lost 7 bases; unmatched junction nucleotides: 8. The CDR3 is made up of 15 amino acids.

In this sample, this clone turned up a few times. The chain recombines TRBV30 with TRBJ1-1; TRBD1 is a possible D gene (6 bases). CDR1 is GTSNPN, CDR2 SVGIG, per germline (reference sequence). Trimming shortened V by 3 bases and J by 0 bases, and 8 bases separated the two germline ends. This CDR3 has 13 amino acids. The CDR3: CAWRTGLNTEAFF. The DNA of the CDR3 is TGTGCCTGGAGGACAGGACTGAACACTGAAGCTTTCTTT.

V usage is TRBV28 and J usage is TRBJ1-5; D remains ambiguous. This CDR3 comprises 13 residues. V was cut by 1 base and J by 7 bases, with 8 bases left in between. Germline V gene sequence: CDR1 MDHEN, CDR2 SYDVKM. Written as DNA, the CDR3 is TGTGCCAGCAGTTTATCGGTCGTGCAGCCCCAGCATTTT. Protein: CASSLSVVQPQHF.

In nucleotides, the CDR3 is TGCGCCAGCAGCCAAGATACCGGCTCTGGAAACACCATATATTTT. This codes for CASSQDTGSGNTIYF. The rearrangement links TRBV4-3 to TRBJ1-3, with D unresolved. CDR1 LGHNA and CDR2 YSLEER come from the germline V gene. V was trimmed by 0 bases and J by 0 bases, leaving 6 bases between them. This CDR3 contains 15 residues.

V is TRBV29-1 and J is TRBJ1-4; no firm D call. V lost 6 bases and J lost 7, with 15 bases in between. CDR3 length equals 13 residues. CDR1 and CDR2 from the germline V gene are SQVTM and ANQGSEA. The CDR3 loop reads CSVGAGGREKLFF. CDR3 bases: TGCAGCGTAGGCGCGGGTGGACGTGAAAAACTGTTTTTT.

The CDR3 DNA sequence: TGTGCCAGCAGCTTACAGGGAAGGGGCACAGATACGCAGTATTTT. It translates to CASSLQGRGTDTQYF. The V gene is TRBV7-9, the J gene TRBJ2-3; weak D call: TRBD1 (5 bases). The ends were cut back, 2 bases at V and 1 base at J, with 10 bases in the middle. The CDR3 sequence is 15 residues long. Germline V gives CDR1 SEHNR, CDR2 FQNEAQ (reference sequence).

This clone showed up just a few times. The chain joins TRBV30 to TRBJ1-3; D perhaps matches TRBD1 (5 bases). V dropped 4 bases and J dropped 0 bases, with 13 bases sitting between them. This CDR3 comprises 15 residues. CDR1 and CDR2 (germline): GTSNPN, SVGIG (reference sequence). CDR3 DNA: TGTGCCTGGACTCGGGACTCAATCTCTGGAAACACCATATATTTT. Residues: CAWTRDSISGNTIYF.

The chain employs TRBV18 and TRBJ1-4; a possible D gene is TRBD1 (5 bases). Germline V gives CDR1 KGHSH, CDR2 LQKENI. Between the trimmed V and J ends, which lost 2 bases and 14 bases, there was a span of 24 bases. The CDR3 runs 16 residues. CDR3 nucleotide sequence: TGTGCCAGCTCACCATTGACGCACCAAGGAGGGGAAACTCTGTTTTTT. It translates to CASSPLTHQGGETLFF. Drawing the rest from reference TRBV18 and TRBJ1-4, the complete variable domain is NAGVMQNPRHLVRRRGQEARLRCSPMKGHSHVYWYRQLPEEGLKFMVYLQKENIIDESGMPKERFSAEFPKEGPSILRIQQVVRGDSAAYFCASSPLTHQGGETLFFGSGTQLSVL.

This rearrangement joins TRBV28 to TRBJ1-1; TRBD1 aligns across 9 bases. Germline V gene sequence: CDR1 MDHEN, CDR2 SYDVKM. V shed 3 bases, J shed 10 bases, and the junction held 6 bases outside the gene matches. The length of the CDR3 is 13 residues. The CDR3 is CASSFLGQGRAFF. CDR3 bases: TGTGCCAGCAGTTTCCTGGGACAGGGACGAGCTTTCTTT. The complete variable domain, with remaining parts taken from reference TRBV28 and TRBJ1-1, reads DVKVTQSSRYLVKRTGEKVFLECVQDMDHENMFWYRQDPGLGLRLIYFSYDVKMKEKGDIPEGYSVSREKKERFSLILESASTNQTSMYLCASSFLGQGRAFFGQGTRLTVV.

The rearrangement links TRBV28 to TRBJ2-3; D not certain. The length of the CDR3 is 13 residues. Germline CDR1 MDHEN, CDR2 SYDVKM. Trimming cost V 4 bases and J 4 bases, with 9 bases left between them. This chain's CDR3 is CASSSYRADTQYF. CDR3 DNA sequence: TGTGCCAGCAGTTCATATAGAGCAGATACGCAGTATTTT.

The rearrangement joins TRBV18 to TRBJ2-5; TRBD2 is a possible D gene (6 bases). Germline CDR1 KGHSH, CDR2 LQKENI. V was clipped by 3 bases and J by 5 bases, with 10 bases between them. The CDR3 runs to 13 residues. The CDR3 sequence: CASSPASAETQYF. CDR3 DNA sequence: TGTGCCAGCTCACCGGCTAGCGCGGAGACCCAGTACTTC.

The chain employs TRBV28 and TRBJ1-4; 7 bases map to TRBD1. J gave up 8 bases and V 3 bases, and 9 bases lay outside the gene matches. Germline CDR1 MDHEN, CDR2 SYDVKM. This CDR3 is 15 amino acids long. The CDR3 region is CASSFLTGEREKLFF. The DNA of the CDR3 is TGTGCCAGCAGTTTTCTTACAGGGGAAAGGGAAAAACTGTTTTTT.

The rearrangement links TRBV21-1 to TRBJ2-1; whether TRBD1, the table's D call, matches the DNA was not checked. TRBV21-1 is annotated as a pseudogene. CDR3 length: 12 amino acids. The CDR3 nucleotides read TGTGCCAGCAGCAATGGGCACAATGAGCAGTTCTTC. Its protein product is CASSNGHNEQFF.

This rearrangement joins TRBV27 to TRBJ1-3; no definite D call. With 8 bases removed from V and 0 bases from J, the gap between germline ends came to 8 bases. The V gene's germline CDR1 is MNHEY and CDR2 SMNVEV (reference sequence). The CDR3 length is 13 residues. For the CDR3, the DNA is TGTGCCAGCGGTCTGAGCTCTGGAAACACCATATATTTT. The encoded protein is CASGLSSGNTIYF.

The J gene is TRBJ1-5, the V gene TRBV28, with 8 positions matching TRBD1. The CDR3 length is 17 residues. The germline CDR1 and CDR2 sequences are MDHEN and SYDVKM. V lost 1 base to trimming and J lost 1 base; unmatched junction nucleotides: 6. CDR3 sequence reads: CASSLLPGGMSNQPQHF. CDR3 coding DNA: TGTGCCAGCAGTTTATTGCCAGGGGGCATGAGCAATCAGCCCCAGCATTTT.

This chain uses TRBV29-1 with TRBJ1-2, with TRBD1 as a possible D gene (5 bases). CDR3 length equals 13 residues. Germline assignment: CDR1 SQVTM and CDR2 ANQGSEA. V gave up 4 bases and J gave up 1 base, with 10 bases separating them. The CDR3 DNA follows: TGCAGCGTTGTCGGCAGGGATAACTATGGCTACACCTTC. Residues: CSVVGRDNYGYTF.

A single count supports this clone. V usage is TRBV7-9 and J usage is TRBJ2-6; TRBD1 agrees at 10 bases. The V segment lost 3 bases and the J segment 0 bases; nucleotides outside the gene matches: 5. This CDR3 is 18 amino acids long. The germline V gene has CDR1 SEHNR and CDR2 FQNEAQ (reference sequence). CDR3 sequence reads: CASSFGGTGASGANVLTF. Written as DNA, the CDR3 is TGTGCCAGCAGCTTTGGCGGGACAGGGGCCTCTGGGGCCAACGTCCTGACTTTC.

This clone was observed a handful of times. The chain combines TRBV7-9 with TRBJ2-7; a possible D gene is TRBD2 (6 bases). Trimming cost V 2 bases and J 2 bases, with 16 bases left between them. Looked up from germline, CDR1 is SEHNR and CDR2 is FQNEAQ (reference sequence). The CDR3 sequence is 16 residues long. CDR3 nucleotide sequence: TGTGCCAGCAGCTTAAGACAAGGCGGGAAAACCTACGAGCAGTACTTC. Translation gives CASSLRQGGKTYEQYF.

This sequence joins TRBV28 and TRBJ2-2; 9 nucleotides agree with TRBD1. CDR3 size: 17 residues. CDR1 MDHEN and CDR2 SYDVKM come from the germline V gene. V dropped 3 bases and J dropped 7; count of bases not matched to a gene: 12. The CDR3 here is CASSLGPGQGRGGELFF. DNA of the CDR3: TGTGCCAGCAGTTTGGGGCCGGGACAGGGACGCGGCGGGGAGCTGTTTTTT.

The chain employs TRBV5-4 and TRBJ2-7, with D tentatively TRBD1 (6 bases). Trimming pared 4 bases from V and 0 bases from J, leaving 11 bases between. Germline CDR1 SGHNT, CDR2 YYREEE (reference sequence). This CDR3 is built from 14 residues. CDR3 in DNA: TGTGCCAGCAGCCCAGGGGCCTCCTCCTACGAGCAGTACTTC. It specifies CASSPGASSYEQYF.

The V and J genes are TRBV3-1 (or the pseudogene TRBV3-2) and TRBJ2-5; TRBD2 matches at 7 bases. Germline CDR1 LGHDT, CDR2 YNNKEL (reference sequence). With V trimmed by 4 bases and J by 5 bases, 13 bases remained unmatched. CDR3 length: 16 residues. CDR3 coding DNA: TGTGCCAGCAGCCGGGACGCCAGCGGGGTCTTGGAGACCCAGTACTTC. Translating it yields CASSRDASGVLETQYF.

This chain uses TRBV15 with TRBJ1-1, with a tentative D call TRBD1 (5 bases). V was trimmed by 0 bases and J by 4 bases, leaving 9 bases between them. The length of the CDR3 is 14 residues. Germline-derived CDR1 and CDR2 are LNHNV and YYDKDF (reference sequence). CDR3 sequence (DNA): TGTGCCACCAGCAGAGATCCCGGGGGCACTGAAGCTTTCTTT. Translating gives CATSRDPGGTEAFF.

The chain is built from TRBV5-1 and TRBJ1-1; TRBD1 aligns across 12 bases. The germline V gene has CDR1 SGHRS and CDR2 YFSETQ. The V and J ends lost 4 bases and 4 bases, in that order; junction bases with no gene match: 8. The CDR3 contains 16 residues. The CDR3 coding sequence is TGCGCCAGCAGCCAAGGGACAGGGGGCGCGGGCACTGAAGCTTTCTTT. Amino acid sequence: CASSQGTGGAGTEAFF.

The chain recombines TRBV7-9 with TRBJ1-5; maybe TRBD1 (5 bases). V dropped 5 bases and J dropped 11 bases, with 19 bases sitting between them. Looked up from germline, CDR1 is SEHNR and CDR2 is FQNEAQ (reference sequence). The CDR3 totals 14 residues. The CDR3 spells CASSQDGHGGAQHF. CDR3 nucleotide sequence: TGTGCCAGCAGCCAGGACGGCCACGGGGGAGCCCAGCATTTT. Based on the CDR3 plus reference TRBV7-9 and TRBJ1-5, the full variable domain is DTGVSQNPRHKITKRGQNVTFRCDPISEHNRLYWYRQTLGQGPEFLTYFQNEAQLEKSRLLSDRFSAERPKGSFSTLEIQRTEQGDSAMYLCASSQDGHGGAQHFGDGTRLSIL.

V gene TRBV27 combines with J gene TRBJ1-5; D unresolved. The CDR3 has 14 residues. V lost 6 bases and J lost 6, with 15 bases in between. Germline assignment: CDR1 MNHEY and CDR2 SMNVEV (reference sequence). The CDR3 here is CASSRSGVRQPQHF. Written as DNA, the CDR3 is TGTGCCAGCAGCCGTTCCGGGGTCCGTCAGCCCCAGCATTTT.

V is TRBV11-3 and J is TRBJ2-2; 7 positions agree with TRBD2. CDR1 is SGHNT and CDR2 is YENEEA in the germline V gene. The CDR3 consists of 16 residues. The junction had 12 bases not matched to a gene; V was cut back by 6 bases and J by 5 bases. CDR3 loop: CASSYGRGEKTGELFF. CDR3 DNA sequence: TGTGCCAGCAGTTATGGGAGGGGAGAGAAGACCGGGGAGCTGTTTTTT.

This chain links TRBV28 with TRBJ1-1; D unresolved. The CDR3 is 14 amino acids. Deletions cut 3 bases from V and 0 bases from J, with 8 bases between. Germline V CDR1 and CDR2: MDHEN, SYDVKM. The CDR3 bases are TGTGCCAGCAGTTTGCTTACACTGAACACTGAAGCTTTCTTT. Encoded protein: CASSLLTLNTEAFF.

The chain links TRBV4-2 to TRBJ1-4; TRBD1 might be the D (6 bases). The V end was cut by 1 base, the J end by 10 bases, with 19 bases between. The CDR3 has 16 amino acids. Germline CDR1 LGHNA, CDR2 YNFKEQ. The CDR3 bases are TGTGCCAGCAGCCAAGTGGGGGCGGGGGCAAAAACAAAACTGTTTTTT. It is translated as CASSQVGAGAKTKLFF.

J is TRBJ1-2 and V is TRBV5-4; TRBD1 matches at 7 bases. The V segment lost 4 bases and the J segment 2 bases; nucleotides outside the gene matches: 2. This CDR3 spans 13 amino acids. Germline V CDR1 and CDR2: SGHNT, YYREEE (reference sequence). The CDR3 coding sequence is TGTGCCAGCAGCCGGGGACAGAACTATGGCTACACCTTC. The encoded protein is CASSRGQNYGYTF.

The chain recombines TRBV9 with TRBJ2-2; D is perhaps TRBD1 (6 bases). The V end lost 2 bases, the J end lost 7 bases, and 18 bases lay between the germline ends. The CDR3 consists of 16 residues. Per germline, CDR1 SGDLS and CDR2 YYNGEE. CDR3 sequence: CASSVGDTPLGGELFF. The CDR3 region has the DNA TGTGCCAGCAGCGTGGGGGACACTCCTCTGGGCGGGGAGCTGTTTTTT. The whole variable domain, remainder taken from reference TRBV9 and TRBJ2-2, is DSGVTQTPKHLITATGQRVTLRCSPRSGDLSVYWYQQSLDQGLQFLIQYYNGEERAKGNILERFSAQQFPDLHSELNLSSLELGDSALYFCASSVGDTPLGGELFFGEGSRLTVL.

This chain's CDR3 is CASSGRGAGSPLHF. In nucleotides, the CDR3 is TGTGCCAGCAGCGGACGGGGGGCTGGTTCACCCCTCCACTTT. The chain uses TRBV5-5 and TRBJ1-6, with D possibly being TRBD1 (6 bases). The CDR3 length is 14 residues. Trimming cost V 4 bases and J 9 bases, with 14 bases left between them. Germline V gene sequence: CDR1 SGHKS, CDR2 YYEKEE (reference sequence).